Each of the 29 T cell receptor beta chains below was sequenced from the same sample in a study of OX40 agonist ivuxolimab in advanced cancers. Assay: immunoSEQ multiplex PCR; the TCRdb copy retains only in-frame clones and omits some. The table shows about 19,000 clones, with approximately 79% occurring only once. Sequenced here: CD4+ or CD8+ T cells sorted from blood, sampled in a trial of the OX40 agonist ivuxolimab. Receptors were obtained from an adult with an advanced solid tumor such as melanoma, head and neck, liver or kidney cancer.

This chain links TRBV7-6 with TRBJ1-1; D is perhaps TRBD1 (5 bases). Germline V gene sequence: CDR1 SGHVS, CDR2 FNYEAQ. V was clipped by 8 bases and J by 0 bases, with 10 bases between them. This CDR3 has 13 residues. The CDR3 loop is CASRGGVNTEAFF. The CDR3 nucleotides are TGTGCCAGCCGGGGAGGGGTGAACACTGAAGCTTTCTTT. Complete variable domain (other parts from reference TRBV7-6 and TRBJ1-1): GAGVSQSPRYKVTKRGQDVALRCDPISGHVSLYWYRQALGQGPEFLTYFNYEAQQDKSGLPNDRFSAERPEGSISTLTIQRTEQRDSAMYRCASRGGVNTEAFFGQGTRLTVV.

This chain links TRBV19 with TRBJ1-1; D gene uncertain. The CDR3 is 13 amino acids. V lost 3 bases and J lost 2, with 7 bases in between. Germline V gives CDR1 LNHDA, CDR2 SQIVND (reference sequence). The CDR3 protein is CASSISLNTEAFF. The CDR3 nucleotides read TGTGCCAGTAGTATTTCACTAAACACTGAAGCTTTCTTT.

For the CDR3, the DNA is TGTGCCAGCAGCTTGGGTTTCGGGTATGGCTACACCTTC. It encodes CASSLGFGYGYTF. The rearrangement uses TRBV7-3 and TRBJ1-2; no reliable D call. V lost 3 bases, J lost 5 bases, and 10 bases lay in between. CDR3 length: 13 residues. In germline, CDR1 is SGHTA, CDR2 FQGTGA.

This chain connects TRBV7-9 to TRBJ1-2; D may be TRBD1 (5 bases). In germline, CDR1 is SEHNR, CDR2 FQNEAQ (reference sequence). V dropped 2 bases and J dropped 7 bases, with 11 bases sitting between them. The CDR3 consists of 13 residues. The chain's CDR3 is CASSLRREGGYTF. CDR3 coding DNA: TGTGCCAGCAGCTTACGCAGGGAGGGTGGCTACACCTTC.

The chain employs TRBV19 and TRBJ2-3; D is perhaps TRBD1 (5 bases). Trimming removed 7 bases at V and 2 bases at J, with 10 bases between. CDR1 and CDR2 from the germline V gene are LNHDA and SQIVND (reference sequence). The CDR3 has 13 amino acids. Written as DNA, the CDR3 is TGTGCCAGTAAACAGGTTAACACAGATACGCAGTATTTT. This codes for CASKQVNTDTQYF.

The rearrangement joins TRBV7-2 to TRBJ2-3; maybe TRBD1 (6 bases). The CDR3 is 15 residues long. V was shortened by 5 bases and J by 0 bases, with 12 bases between the two germline ends. Germline assignment: CDR1 SGHTA and CDR2 FQGNSA. The DNA for the CDR3 is TGTGCCAGCAGCACCATCACAGGGAGCACAGATACGCAGTATTTT. Protein product: CASSTITGSTDTQYF.

The chain is built from TRBV7-8 and TRBJ2-5; maybe TRBD2 (6 bases). Germline loops: CDR1 SGHVS, CDR2 FQNEAQ. With 0 bases removed from V and 5 bases from J, the gap between germline ends came to 13 bases. The CDR3 sequence is 15 residues long. The CDR3, as DNA: TGTGCCAGCAGCTTAGCGAGCGCTGGGGGGGAGACCCAGTACTTC. Translation: CASSLASAGGETQYF.

The gene calls are TRBV6-5 and TRBJ2-3; 11 bases map to TRBD2. Germline CDR1 is MNHEY and CDR2 is SVGAGI. The CDR3 is made up of 15 amino acids. Trimming removed 5 bases from V and 4 bases from J; junction bases left unmatched: 5. The CDR3 coding sequence is TGTGCCAGCAGTCCGACTAGCGGGGCCCCAGATACGCAGTATTTT. This sequence encodes CASSPTSGAPDTQYF.

The CDR3 is CASSPGLLYNEQFF. In DNA form, the CDR3 reads TGTGCCAGCAGCCCGGGACTCCTCTACAATGAGCAGTTCTTC. V usage is TRBV9 and J usage is TRBJ2-1, with TRBD2 as a possible D gene (6 bases). V lost 4 bases, J lost 3 bases, and 11 bases lay in between. This CDR3 has 14 residues. CDR1 and CDR2 from the germline V gene are SGDLS and YYNGEE.

The genes are TRBV5-4 and TRBJ1-2, with 7 bases fitting TRBD1. This CDR3 comprises 14 residues. V dropped 2 bases and J dropped 4; count of bases not matched to a gene: 5. CDR1 is SGHNT, CDR2 YYREEE, per germline (reference sequence). The CDR3 loop reads CASSLQTGFYGYTF. The CDR3 bases are TGTGCCAGCAGCTTACAGACAGGGTTCTATGGCTACACCTTC.

V and J are TRBV7-9 and TRBJ2-5; D gene ambiguous. V lost 3 bases and J 5 bases, leaving 13 bases between the germline ends. From germline, CDR1 is SEHNR and CDR2 FQNEAQ (reference sequence). The CDR3 covers 14 residues. CDR3 DNA: TGTGCCAGCAGCTTGGTAGTTGGGTTCGAGACCCAGTACTTC. It yields the protein CASSLVVGFETQYF. Using reference TRBV7-9 and TRBJ2-5 for the parts outside the CDR3, the full variable domain is DTGVSQNPRHKITKRGQNVTFRCDPISEHNRLYWYRQTLGQGPEFLTYFQNEAQLEKSRLLSDRFSAERPKGSFSTLEIQRTEQGDSAMYLCASSLVVGFETQYFGPGTRLLVL.

This clone has just one count. J is TRBJ2-1 and V is TRBV18; a weak D match, TRBD1 (6 bases). Trimming removed 8 bases from V and 5 bases from J, with 16 bases in between. The CDR3 totals 14 residues. The germline gives CDR1 KGHSH, CDR2 LQKENI. DNA of the CDR3: TGTGCCAGCCTACAGGGTATTAGGGACAATGAGCAGTTCTTC. The encoded protein is CASLQGIRDNEQFF.

The V gene is TRBV19, the J gene TRBJ1-6; 7 bases fit TRBD1. V trimming: 1 base; J trimming: 9 bases; junction bases outside the gene matches: 9. CDR1 and CDR2 from the germline V gene are LNHDA and SQIVND (reference sequence). The CDR3 sequence is 16 residues long. This chain's CDR3 is CASSIVEGAGGSPLHF. Written as DNA, the CDR3 is TGTGCCAGTAGTATAGTGGAGGGGGCCGGTGGTTCACCCCTCCACTTT.

The sample holds a few counts of this clone. This chain joins TRBV2 and TRBJ2-7; D call uncertain. Germline V lookup: CDR1 SNHLY, CDR2 FYNNEI. V lost 5 bases and J lost 3, with 11 bases in between. This CDR3 is 13 amino acids long. CDR3 in amino acids: CASSFRGLYEQYF. The CDR3, as DNA: TGTGCCAGCAGTTTTCGCGGCCTCTACGAGCAGTACTTC.

The chain employs TRBV5-6 and TRBJ1-6, with TRBD1 as a possible D gene (6 bases). Between the trimmed V and J ends, which lost 0 bases and 8 bases, there was a span of 15 bases. The CDR3 loop spans 16 amino acids. Germline values: CDR1 SGHDT, CDR2 YYEEEE. The CDR3 sequence: CASSLAGHSVDSPLHF. For the CDR3, the DNA is TGTGCCAGCAGCTTGGCGGGACACAGCGTGGATTCACCCCTCCACTTT.

The table lists this clone with a few counts. V is TRBV7-2 and J is TRBJ1-2, with D unresolved. The germline V and J ends were trimmed by 1 base and 5 bases, with 11 bases remaining between them. The CDR3 extends over 14 amino acids. Germline CDR1 SGHTA, CDR2 FQGNSA. The CDR3 DNA sequence: TGTGCCAGCAGCTTAGGCTCAACCCGTTATGGCTACACCTTC. Protein sequence: CASSLGSTRYGYTF.

This clone has more than one count but fewer than ten. The CDR3 reads CASSQVTGGTEAFF. Here the CDR3 DNA reads TGTGCCAGCAGCCAAGTAACAGGGGGAACTGAAGCTTTCTTT. The chain has TRBV14 and TRBJ1-1, with 8 bases that match TRBD1. The germline V gene encodes CDR1 SGHDN and CDR2 FVKESK. This CDR3 region has 14 residues. The J segment lost 5 bases and the V segment lost 1 base, leaving 3 bases of the junction unmatched.

For the CDR3, the DNA is TGTGCCAGCAGTTACTCCTCCGGGGGCACAGATACGCAGTATTTT. Amino acids: CASSYSSGGTDTQYF. The rearrangement links TRBV6-5 to TRBJ2-3, with D possibly matching TRBD2 (5 bases). The V gene lost 0 bases and the J gene lost 1 base, with 8 bases spanning the gap. The CDR3 runs to 15 residues. The V gene's germline CDR1 is MNHEY and CDR2 SVGAGI.

The chain joins TRBV27 to TRBJ1-4, with D tentatively TRBD1 (6 bases). Germline assignment: CDR1 MNHEY and CDR2 SMNVEV (reference sequence). V lost 5 bases to trimming and J lost 4 bases, with 14 bases between them. CDR3 length equals 15 residues. The CDR3 sequence is CASSLGTLNNEKLFF. Here the CDR3 DNA reads TGTGCCAGCAGTCTCGGGACACTGAATAATGAAAAACTGTTTTTT.

The gene calls are TRBV19 and TRBJ2-7, with 10 nucleotides matching TRBD2. The CDR3 runs 14 residues. Germline V CDR1 and CDR2: LNHDA, SQIVND (reference sequence). V shed 5 bases, J shed 1 base, and the junction held 2 bases outside the gene matches. Here the CDR3 reads CASSWTSGSYEQYF. DNA of the CDR3: TGTGCCAGTAGTTGGACTAGCGGATCCTACGAGCAGTACTTC. Together with reference TRBV19 and TRBJ2-7, the CDR3 gives the full variable domain: DGGITQSPKYLFRKEGQNVTLSCEQNLNHDAMYWYRQDPGQGLRLIYYSQIVNDFQKGDIAEGYSVSREKKESFPLTVTSAQKNPTAFYLCASSWTSGSYEQYFGPGTRLTVT.

This CDR3 is CASSLEGEKLFF. CDR3 nucleotides: TGTGCCAGCAGCTTAGAAGGGGAAAAACTGTTTTTT. The genes are TRBV7-9 and TRBJ1-4; D is unresolved. The V end was cut by 1 base, the J end by 8 bases, with 5 bases between. The CDR3 runs to 12 residues. Germline V gene sequence: CDR1 SEHNR, CDR2 FQNEAQ (reference sequence).

The chain joins TRBV7-9 to TRBJ1-2; weak D call: TRBD1 (5 bases). The CDR3 is 15 amino acids. Trimming took off 0 bases at V and 4 bases at J, with 12 bases between the two ends. Germline loops: CDR1 SEHNR, CDR2 FQNEAQ (reference sequence). The CDR3 protein is CASSLAGTSGYGYTF. The DNA for the CDR3 is TGTGCCAGCAGCTTAGCAGGGACCTCTGGCTATGGCTACACCTTC.

The rearrangement uses TRBV4-1 and TRBJ1-5, with D unresolved. The germline V gene encodes CDR1 MGHRA and CDR2 YSYEKL. The CDR3 spans 17 residues. Trimming stripped 1 base from V and 0 bases from J, with 13 bases between. Here the CDR3 DNA reads TGCGCCAGCAGCCAAGTGGCACTCGAAGATAGCAATCAGCCCCAGCATTTT. Encoded protein: CASSQVALEDSNQPQHF.

V and J are TRBV5-6 and TRBJ1-2; no firm D call. V dropped 1 base and J dropped 6 bases, with 7 bases sitting between them. The CDR3 loop spans 12 amino acids. Germline loops: CDR1 SGHDT, CDR2 YYEEEE. CDR3 sequence: CASSLSTDGYTF. CDR3 nucleotide sequence: TGTGCCAGCAGCTTGTCGACGGATGGCTACACCTTC.

J is TRBJ2-7 and V is TRBV4-1; D may be TRBD1 (5 bases). This CDR3 is built from 13 residues. Trimming cost V 3 bases and J 2 bases, with 8 bases left between them. Germline CDR1 MGHRA, CDR2 YSYEKL. The CDR3 DNA follows: TGCGCCAGCAGCCACTCGACAGCCTACGAGCAGTACTTC. The encoded protein is CASSHSTAYEQYF.

J is TRBJ2-1 and V is TRBV29-1; no firm D call. The germline V gene encodes CDR1 SQVTM and CDR2 ANQGSEA. V lost 6 bases and J lost 8, with 8 bases in between. The CDR3 runs to 10 residues. CDR3 region: CSVLSDEQFF. DNA of the CDR3: TGCAGCGTCCTCTCGGATGAGCAGTTCTTC.

The rearrangement links TRBV27 to TRBJ2-7; D is unclear. Per germline, CDR1 MNHEY and CDR2 SMNVEV (reference sequence). This CDR3 is 13 amino acids long. V lost 5 bases, J lost 5 bases, and 13 bases lay in between. CDR3 amino acids: CASSISRRNEQYF. The CDR3 bases are TGTGCCAGCAGTATAAGCCGAAGGAACGAGCAGTACTTC.

This clone showed up just a few times. V is TRBV20-1 and J is TRBJ2-3; D is perhaps TRBD2 (6 bases). The ends were cut back, 2 bases at V and 6 bases at J, with 6 bases in the middle. This CDR3 contains 11 residues. The germline V gene encodes CDR1 DFQATT and CDR2 SNEGSKA (reference sequence). The DNA for the CDR3 is TGCAGTGCTAGACGGGGGGATACGCAGTATTTT. It translates to CSARRGDTQYF.

The V gene is TRBV29-1, the J gene TRBJ1-2; 9 nucleotides match TRBD1. Germline loops: CDR1 SQVTM, CDR2 ANQGSEA. CDR3 length equals 13 residues. With V trimmed by 5 bases and J by 5 bases, 6 bases remained unmatched. CDR3 coding DNA: TGCAGCGTTTGGACAGGGGAGGATTATGGCTACACCTTC. Its translation is CSVWTGEDYGYTF.